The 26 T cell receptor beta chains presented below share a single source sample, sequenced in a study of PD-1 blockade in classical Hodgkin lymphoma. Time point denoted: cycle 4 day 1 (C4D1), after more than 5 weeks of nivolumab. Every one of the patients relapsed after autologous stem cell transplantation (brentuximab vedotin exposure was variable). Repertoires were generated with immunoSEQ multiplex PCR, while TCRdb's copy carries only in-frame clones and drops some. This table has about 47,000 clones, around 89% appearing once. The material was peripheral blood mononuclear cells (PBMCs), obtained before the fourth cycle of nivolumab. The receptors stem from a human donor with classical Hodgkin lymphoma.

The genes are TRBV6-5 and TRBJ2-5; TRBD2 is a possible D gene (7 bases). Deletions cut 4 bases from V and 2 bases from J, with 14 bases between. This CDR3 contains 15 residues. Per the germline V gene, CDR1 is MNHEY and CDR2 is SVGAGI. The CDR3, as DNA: TGTGCCAGCAGTTTTATAAGGGGGGGACAAGAGACCCAGTACTTC. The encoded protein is CASSFIRGGQETQYF.

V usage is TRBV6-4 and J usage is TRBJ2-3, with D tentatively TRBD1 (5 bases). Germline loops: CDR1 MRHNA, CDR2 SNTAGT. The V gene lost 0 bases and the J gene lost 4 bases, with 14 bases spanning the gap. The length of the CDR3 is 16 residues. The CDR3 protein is CASSDSSGSAPDTQYF. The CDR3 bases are TGTGCCAGCAGTGACTCATCAGGGTCGGCCCCAGATACGCAGTATTTT.

The CDR3 DNA follows: TGTGCCAGCTCACCACCTCGACAGAACACCGGGGAGCTGTTTTTT. Its protein is CASSPPRQNTGELFF. The rearrangement uses TRBV18 and TRBJ2-2; D gene ambiguous. This CDR3 is 15 amino acids long. Germline loops: CDR1 KGHSH, CDR2 LQKENI. V was pared by 0 bases and J by 1 base, with 6 bases between.

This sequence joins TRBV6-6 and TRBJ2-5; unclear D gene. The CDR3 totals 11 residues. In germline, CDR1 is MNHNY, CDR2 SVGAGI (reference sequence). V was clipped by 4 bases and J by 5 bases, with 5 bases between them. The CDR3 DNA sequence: TGTGCCAGCAGTTCAAGGGAGACCCAGTACTTC. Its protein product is CASSSRETQYF.

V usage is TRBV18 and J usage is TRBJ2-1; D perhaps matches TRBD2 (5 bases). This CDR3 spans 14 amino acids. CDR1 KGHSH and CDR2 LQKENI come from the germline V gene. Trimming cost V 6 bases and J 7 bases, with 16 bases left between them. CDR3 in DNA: TGTGCCAGCTCCACTACCCGGGGAGAGAATGAGCAGTTCTTC. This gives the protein CASSTTRGENEQFF.

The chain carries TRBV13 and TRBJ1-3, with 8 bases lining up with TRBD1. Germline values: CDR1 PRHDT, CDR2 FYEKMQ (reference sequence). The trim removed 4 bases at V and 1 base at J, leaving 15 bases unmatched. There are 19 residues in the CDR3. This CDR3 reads CASSSNTWTGSRSGNTIYF. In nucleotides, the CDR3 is TGTGCCAGCAGCTCAAACACATGGACAGGGAGTAGGTCTGGAAACACCATATATTTT.

The DNA of the CDR3 is TGTGCCAGCAGCTTAGGGAAAGGGAGACGACCTGTCAATGAGCAGTTCTTC. Translated: CASSLGKGRRPVNEQFF. The chain carries TRBV7-3 and TRBJ2-1; tentative D call: TRBD2 (5 bases). Germline CDR1 is SGHTA and CDR2 is FQGTGA. The CDR3 is 17 residues long. Deletions cut 2 bases from V and 6 bases from J, with 20 bases between.

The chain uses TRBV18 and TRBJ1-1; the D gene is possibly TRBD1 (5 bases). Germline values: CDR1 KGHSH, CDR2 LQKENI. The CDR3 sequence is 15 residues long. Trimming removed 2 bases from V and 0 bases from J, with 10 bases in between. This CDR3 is CASSPGAGMNTEAFF. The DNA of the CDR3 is TGTGCCAGCTCACCAGGGGCAGGGATGAACACTGAAGCTTTCTTT.

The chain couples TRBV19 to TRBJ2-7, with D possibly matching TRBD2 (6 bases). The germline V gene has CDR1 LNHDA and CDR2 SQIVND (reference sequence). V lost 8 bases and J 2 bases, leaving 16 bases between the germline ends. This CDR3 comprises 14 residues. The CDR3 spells CASSNPGATYEQYF. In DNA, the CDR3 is TGTGCCAGTTCAAACCCGGGAGCCACCTACGAGCAGTACTTC.

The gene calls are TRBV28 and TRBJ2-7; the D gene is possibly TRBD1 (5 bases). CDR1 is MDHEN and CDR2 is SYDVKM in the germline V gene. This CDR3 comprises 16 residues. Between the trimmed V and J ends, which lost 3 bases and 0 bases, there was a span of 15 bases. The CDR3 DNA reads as TGTGCCAGCAGTTTCCCCGACAGAAAGAGCTCCTACGAGCAGTACTTC. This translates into CASSFPDRKSSYEQYF.

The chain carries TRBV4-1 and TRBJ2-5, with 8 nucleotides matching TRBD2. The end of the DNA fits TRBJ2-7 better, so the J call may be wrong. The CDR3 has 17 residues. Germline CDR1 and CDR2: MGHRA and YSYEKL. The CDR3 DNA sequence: TGCGCCAGCAGCCAACCCATACCAACTAGCGGACAATACGAGCAGTACTTC. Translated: CASSQPIPTSGQYEQYF.

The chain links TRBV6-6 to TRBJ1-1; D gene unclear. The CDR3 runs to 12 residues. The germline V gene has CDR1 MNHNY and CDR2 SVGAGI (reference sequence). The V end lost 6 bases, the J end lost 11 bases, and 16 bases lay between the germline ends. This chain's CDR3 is CASSRSEVGAFF. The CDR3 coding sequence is TGTGCCAGCAGCCGCTCCGAGGTAGGGGCTTTCTTT.

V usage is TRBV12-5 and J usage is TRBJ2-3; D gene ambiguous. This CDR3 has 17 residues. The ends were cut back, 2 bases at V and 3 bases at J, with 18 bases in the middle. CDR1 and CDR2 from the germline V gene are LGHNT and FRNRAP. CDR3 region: CASGLTPPGFRTDTQYF. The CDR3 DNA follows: TGTGCTAGTGGTTTGACCCCCCCCGGATTTCGGACAGATACGCAGTATTTT.

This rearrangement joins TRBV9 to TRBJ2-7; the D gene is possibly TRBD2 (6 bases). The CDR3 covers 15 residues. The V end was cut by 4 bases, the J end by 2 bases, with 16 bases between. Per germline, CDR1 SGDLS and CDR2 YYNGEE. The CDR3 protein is CASSPRGSGPYEQYF. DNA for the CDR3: TGTGCCAGCAGCCCCCGGGGTAGCGGACCCTACGAGCAGTACTTC.

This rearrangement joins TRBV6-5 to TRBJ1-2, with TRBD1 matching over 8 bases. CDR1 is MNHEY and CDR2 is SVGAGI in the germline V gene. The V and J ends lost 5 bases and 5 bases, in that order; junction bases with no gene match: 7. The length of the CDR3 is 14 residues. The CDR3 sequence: CASSPRQGAYGYTF. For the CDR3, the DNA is TGTGCCAGCAGTCCTCGTCAGGGGGCATATGGCTACACCTTC.

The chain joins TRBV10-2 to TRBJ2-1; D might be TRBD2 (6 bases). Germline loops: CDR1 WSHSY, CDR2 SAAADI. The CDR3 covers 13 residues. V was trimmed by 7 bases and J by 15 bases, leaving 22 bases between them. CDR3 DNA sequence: TGCGCCAGCAACCAGCCTGCGGAGGGAATTACGTTCTTC. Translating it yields CASNQPAEGITFF.

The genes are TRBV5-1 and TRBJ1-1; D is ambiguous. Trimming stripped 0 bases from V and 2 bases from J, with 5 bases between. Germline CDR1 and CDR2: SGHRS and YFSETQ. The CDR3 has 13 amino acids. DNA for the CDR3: TGCGCCAGCAGCTTGGTAGTTAACACTGAAGCTTTCTTT. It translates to CASSLVVNTEAFF.

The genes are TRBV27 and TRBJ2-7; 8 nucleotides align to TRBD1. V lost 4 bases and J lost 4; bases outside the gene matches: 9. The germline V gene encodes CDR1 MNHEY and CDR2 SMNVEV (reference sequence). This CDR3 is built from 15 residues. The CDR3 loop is CASSSPGQAVYEQYF. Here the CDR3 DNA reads TGTGCCAGCAGTTCCCCGGGACAGGCAGTTTACGAGCAGTACTTC.

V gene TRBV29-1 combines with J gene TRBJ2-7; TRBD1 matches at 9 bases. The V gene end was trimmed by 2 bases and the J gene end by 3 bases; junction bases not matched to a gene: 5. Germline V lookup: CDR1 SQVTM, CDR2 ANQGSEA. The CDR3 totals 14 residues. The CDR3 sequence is CSVEPRTGVYEQYF. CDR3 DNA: TGCAGCGTTGAACCCCGGACAGGGGTCTACGAGCAGTACTTC.

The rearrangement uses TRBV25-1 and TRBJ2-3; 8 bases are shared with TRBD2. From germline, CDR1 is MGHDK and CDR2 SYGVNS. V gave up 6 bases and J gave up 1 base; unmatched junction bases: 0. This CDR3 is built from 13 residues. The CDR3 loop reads CASRLAGTDTQYF. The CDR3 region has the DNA TGTGCCAGCAGACTAGCGGGCACAGATACGCAGTATTTT.

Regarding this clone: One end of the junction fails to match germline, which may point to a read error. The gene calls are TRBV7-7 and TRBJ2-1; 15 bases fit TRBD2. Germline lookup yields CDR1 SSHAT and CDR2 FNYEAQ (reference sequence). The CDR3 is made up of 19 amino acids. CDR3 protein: CASSFRPRGLAGGWDEQFF. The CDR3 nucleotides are TGTGCTAGCAGCTTTAGGCCCAGGGGACTAGCGGGAGGATGGGATGAGCAGTTCTTC.

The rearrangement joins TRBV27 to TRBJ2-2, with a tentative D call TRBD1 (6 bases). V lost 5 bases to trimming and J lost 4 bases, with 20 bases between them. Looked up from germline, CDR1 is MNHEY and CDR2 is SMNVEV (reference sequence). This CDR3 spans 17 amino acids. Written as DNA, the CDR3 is TGTGCCAGCAGTCCGTCGGTAGGGGGAGTGGGCACCGGGGAGCTGTTTTTT. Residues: CASSPSVGGVGTGELFF.

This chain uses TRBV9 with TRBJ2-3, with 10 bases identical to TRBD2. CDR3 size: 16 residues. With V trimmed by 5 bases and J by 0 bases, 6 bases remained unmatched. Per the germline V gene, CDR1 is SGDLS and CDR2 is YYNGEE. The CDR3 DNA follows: TGTGCCAGCAGTGATGGACTAGCGGTCAGCACAGATACGCAGTATTTT. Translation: CASSDGLAVSTDTQYF.

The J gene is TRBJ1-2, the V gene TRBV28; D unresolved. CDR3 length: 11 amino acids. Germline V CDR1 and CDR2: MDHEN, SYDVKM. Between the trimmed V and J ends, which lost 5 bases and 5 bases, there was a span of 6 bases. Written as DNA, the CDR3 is TGTGCCAGCAGTATTGGGTATGGCTACACCTTC. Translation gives CASSIGYGYTF.

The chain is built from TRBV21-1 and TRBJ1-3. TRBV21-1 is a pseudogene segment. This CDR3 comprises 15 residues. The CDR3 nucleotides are TGTGCCAGCAGCATCGAGTTAAGGTTAGGAAACACCATATATTTT. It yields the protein CASSIELRLGNTIYF.

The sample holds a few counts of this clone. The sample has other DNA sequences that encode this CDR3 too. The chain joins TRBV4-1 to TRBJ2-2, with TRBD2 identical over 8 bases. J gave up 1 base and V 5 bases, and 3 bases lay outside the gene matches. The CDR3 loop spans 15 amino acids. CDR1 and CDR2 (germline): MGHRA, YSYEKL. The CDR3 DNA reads TGCGCCAGCAGCGGACGGGAGGGGAACACCGGGGAGCTGTTTTTT. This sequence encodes CASSGREGNTGELFF.